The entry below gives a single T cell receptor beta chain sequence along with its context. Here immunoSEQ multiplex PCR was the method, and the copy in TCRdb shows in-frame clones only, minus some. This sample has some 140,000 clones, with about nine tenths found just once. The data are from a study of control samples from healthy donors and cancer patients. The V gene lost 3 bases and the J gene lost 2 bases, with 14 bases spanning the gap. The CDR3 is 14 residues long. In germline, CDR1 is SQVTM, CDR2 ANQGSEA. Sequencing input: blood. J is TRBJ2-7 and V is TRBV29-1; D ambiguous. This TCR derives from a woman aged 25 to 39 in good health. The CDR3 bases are TGCAGCGTTGATGGCGGCTTGTTCCCCTACGAGCAGTACTTC. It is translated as CSVDGGLFPYEQYF.